The entry that follows covers one T cell receptor (beta chain) sequence. Antigen: not known. One junction end disagrees with the germline gene, perhaps due to a read error. The V gene's germline CDR1 is SGHNT and CDR2 YYREEE (reference sequence). The CDR3 covers 17 residues. These data originate in a study of beta chain features in type 1 diabetes. Sequencing targeted expressed TCRB transcripts, as all isolated RNA had been reverse transcribed. Assay used: immunoSEQ multiplex PCR; TCRdb lists only in-frame clones, some missing. The sample lists 150,000 to 170,000 clones, roughly 8.1% occurring once. The study, taken as a whole, reports: The study found fewer insertions and more deletions at VDJ junctions in type 1 diabetes patients.

This TCR was sampled from a man between 18 and 35 years old in good health. The chain has TRBV5-4 and TRBJ1-1; D remains unclear. Sequencing input: central memory CD4+ T cells from blood. The CDR3 nucleotides are TGCGCCAGCAGCCAAGATTTCCGCGGATACATGAACACTGAAGCTTTCTTT. Encoded protein: CASSQDFRGYMNTEAFF.